These 18 T cell receptor beta chains originate from one sample sequenced in a study of vaccination effects on CD4 cells after COVID-19. Pools of viral peptides were used by the ViraFEST assay to expand antigen-specific CD4+ T cells ahead of sequencing. Once cultured for approximately 10 days, the cells underwent separation to obtain CD4+ T cells. Each vaccine recipient was nucleocapsid antibody negative and had no prior SARS-CoV-2 infection. Some clones are missing from TCRdb's copy, which holds only in-frame ones; the method was immunoSEQ multiplex PCR. Seen here are about 24,000 clones, around 75% observed once, and the top ten hold around a tenth. Their antigens are not known. Sample: CD4+ T cells from PBMCs cultured with HCoV-NL63 spike peptides, taken before COVID-19 vaccination. Receptors originate from a human donor who received a COVID-19 vaccine.

This clone was observed once. The V and J genes are TRBV10-1 and TRBJ2-5; D unresolved. Germline assignment: CDR1 WNHNN and CDR2 SYGVQD (reference sequence). The V end lost 9 bases, the J end lost 2 bases, and 10 bases lay between the germline ends. The CDR3 has 12 residues. The chain's CDR3 is CARTEVQETQYF. Here the CDR3 DNA reads TGCGCCAGGACGGAAGTTCAAGAGACCCAGTACTTC.

The chain carries TRBV2 and TRBJ2-3; no reliable D call. The CDR3 has 13 residues. Trimming shortened V by 4 bases and J by 2 bases, and 7 bases separated the two germline ends. CDR1 SNHLY and CDR2 FYNNEI come from the germline V gene. Here the CDR3 reads CASSGRTTDTQYF. The CDR3, as DNA: TGTGCCAGCAGTGGACGGACCACAGATACGCAGTATTTT.

This chain connects TRBV3-1 (or the pseudogene TRBV3-2) to TRBJ2-1, with D maybe TRBD2 (5 bases). This CDR3 contains 15 residues. V dropped 4 bases and J dropped 0 bases, with 10 bases sitting between them. Germline CDR1 reads LGHDT; CDR2 reads YNNKEL (reference sequence). CDR3 sequence: CASSPTIHSYNEQFF. The CDR3 DNA follows: TGTGCCAGCAGCCCGACTATACACTCCTACAATGAGCAGTTCTTC.

The gene calls are TRBV30 and TRBJ2-1; tentatively, D is TRBD2 (6 bases). The CDR3 length is 13 residues. Germline V gives CDR1 GTSNPN, CDR2 SVGIG (reference sequence). V was cut by 3 bases and J by 3 bases, with 9 bases left in between. DNA for the CDR3: TGTGCCTGGAGCCTGGGACTCTACAATGAGCAGTTCTTC. Its protein product is CAWSLGLYNEQFF.

The CDR3: CASSLGTGRSAFF. The CDR3 region has the DNA TGTGCCAGCAGCTTAGGTACAGGGCGGTCGGCTTTCTTT. The rearrangement joins TRBV7-9 to TRBJ1-1, with D maybe TRBD1 (6 bases). Germline V lookup: CDR1 SEHNR, CDR2 FQNEAQ (reference sequence). Trimming stripped 1 base from V and 11 bases from J, with 14 bases between. The CDR3 spans 13 residues.

The count of this clone is one. The chain is built from TRBV5-1 and TRBJ1-1; 8 nucleotides agree with TRBD1. The CDR3 sequence is 15 residues long. V lost 0 bases, J lost 4 bases, and 5 bases stayed unmatched. The germline gives CDR1 SGHRS, CDR2 YFSETQ. CDR3 sequence: CASSLGGGQATEAFF. The CDR3 DNA follows: TGCGCCAGCAGCTTGGGTGGGGGACAGGCCACTGAAGCTTTCTTT.

The chain links TRBV6-6 to TRBJ2-7; 16 bases agree with TRBD2. This CDR3 has 15 residues. After removal of 6 bases from V and 6 bases from J, the junction contained 5 bases not matched to a gene. Germline V gives CDR1 MNHNY, CDR2 SVGAGI (reference sequence). The CDR3 bases are TGTGCCAGCAGCTACGGGACTAGCGGGGGGGGCGAGCAGTACTTC. It codes for CASSYGTSGGGEQYF.

The chain uses TRBV2 and TRBJ2-2; unclear D gene. CDR3 length: 14 amino acids. Trimming cost V 7 bases and J 7 bases, with 16 bases left between them. Germline V gene lookup returns CDR1 SNHLY and CDR2 FYNNEI. In DNA, the CDR3 is TGTGCCAGCAAGAAAGACGCGGTATACGGGGAGCTGTTTTTT. Translating it yields CASKKDAVYGELFF.

This chain uses TRBV2 with TRBJ2-7; D possibly corresponds to TRBD2 (6 bases). This CDR3 is 14 amino acids long. Germline V gives CDR1 SNHLY, CDR2 FYNNEI. V was clipped by 1 base and J by 10 bases, with 17 bases between them. CDR3 sequence (DNA): TGTGCCAGCAGTGAAGAGGCTATAGCGGCACACCAGTACTTC. Translation: CASSEEAIAAHQYF.

The rearrangement uses TRBV30 and TRBJ1-2; the match to TRBD1 covers 7 bases. V lost 5 bases and J lost 2; bases outside the gene matches: 2. CDR1 is GTSNPN, CDR2 SVGIG, per germline (reference sequence). This CDR3 is built from 12 residues. The CDR3 DNA sequence: TGTGCCTGGTCGACAGGGAACTATGGCTACACCTTC. Residues: CAWSTGNYGYTF. Full variable domain (rest looked up from reference TRBV30 and TRBJ1-2): SQTIHQWPATLVQPVGSPLSLECTVEGTSNPNLYWYRQAAGRGLQLLFYSVGIGQISSEVPQNLSASRPQDRQFILSSKKLLLSDSGFYLCAWSTGNYGYTFGSGTRLTVV.

This sequence joins TRBV11-2 and TRBJ1-3, with no clear D. V was pared by 5 bases and J by 4 bases, with 15 bases between. The CDR3 consists of 15 residues. Germline V gene lookup returns CDR1 SGHAT and CDR2 FQNNGV. CDR3 DNA: TGTGCCAGCAGCCCCCGGACGGGGAACGGAAACACCATATATTTT. This gives the protein CASSPRTGNGNTIYF.

In this sample, this clone turned up once. The rearrangement links TRBV18 to TRBJ1-5, with a possible D match to TRBD1 (5 bases). The germline V and J ends were trimmed by 4 bases and 4 bases, with 11 bases remaining between them. This CDR3 spans 14 amino acids. In germline, CDR1 is KGHSH, CDR2 LQKENI. CDR3 protein: CASSLGAENQPQHF. CDR3 sequence (DNA): TGTGCCAGCTCACTAGGGGCCGAGAATCAGCCCCAGCATTTT. Full variable domain (remainder filled in from reference TRBV18 and TRBJ1-5): NAGVMQNPRHLVRRRGQEARLRCSPMKGHSHVYWYRQLPEEGLKFMVYLQKENIIDESGMPKERFSAEFPKEGPSILRIQQVVRGDSAAYFCASSLGAENQPQHFGDGTRLSIL.

This clone is labeled as medium-sized. The chain uses TRBV21-1 and TRBJ1-2. TRBV21-1 is marked as a pseudogene. The CDR3 has 16 amino acids. The CDR3 is CASSKKRGVRYYGYTF. The CDR3 DNA reads as TGTGCCAGCAGCAAAAAGAGGGGGGTGCGCTACTATGGCTACACCTTC.

This chain links TRBV11-2 with TRBJ2-1; D is unclear. Germline CDR1 SGHAT, CDR2 FQNNGV. With 1 base removed from V and 3 bases from J, the gap between germline ends came to 7 bases. The CDR3 runs 14 residues. CDR3 sequence (DNA): TGTGCCAGCAGCTTAGGGGAAAGCTACAATGAGCAGTTCTTC. Its translation is CASSLGESYNEQFF.

The chain has TRBV5-4 and TRBJ2-3; 8 bases fit TRBD1. This CDR3 has 16 residues. Germline-derived CDR1 and CDR2 are SGHNT and YYREEE (reference sequence). Germline trimming cut 3 bases from V and 3 bases from J; bases unmatched to any gene: 9. The CDR3 sequence: CASSSKTGVRTDTQYF. CDR3 sequence (DNA): TGTGCCAGCAGCTCGAAGACAGGGGTGAGGACAGATACGCAGTATTTT.

This rearrangement joins TRBV10-1 to TRBJ2-1; 7 bases are shared with TRBD2. Germline assignment: CDR1 WNHNN and CDR2 SYGVQD (reference sequence). This CDR3 is built from 14 residues. V lost 6 bases and J lost 0; bases outside the gene matches: 2. CDR3 in DNA: TGCGCCAGCAGCCGGGACTACTCCTACAATGAGCAGTTCTTC. Translated: CASSRDYSYNEQFF.

V is TRBV19 and J is TRBJ2-5, with 8 bases aligning to TRBD2. With 6 bases clipped from V and 4 bases from J, the junction kept 4 bases outside the gene matches. The germline gives CDR1 LNHDA, CDR2 SQIVND (reference sequence). CDR3 length: 13 residues. CDR3 nucleotide sequence: TGTGCCAGTAGAGCGGGAGTACTAGAGACCCAGTACTTC. This sequence encodes CASRAGVLETQYF.

For the CDR3, the DNA is TGTGCCATCAGTGATAAAACTGAGATGGCTTTCTTT. Amino acid sequence: CAISDKTEMAFF. The V and J genes are TRBV10-3 and TRBJ1-1; D unclear. Germline-derived CDR1 and CDR2 are ENHRY and SYGVKD. V was clipped by 3 bases and J by 11 bases, with 13 bases between them. The CDR3 has 12 amino acids.